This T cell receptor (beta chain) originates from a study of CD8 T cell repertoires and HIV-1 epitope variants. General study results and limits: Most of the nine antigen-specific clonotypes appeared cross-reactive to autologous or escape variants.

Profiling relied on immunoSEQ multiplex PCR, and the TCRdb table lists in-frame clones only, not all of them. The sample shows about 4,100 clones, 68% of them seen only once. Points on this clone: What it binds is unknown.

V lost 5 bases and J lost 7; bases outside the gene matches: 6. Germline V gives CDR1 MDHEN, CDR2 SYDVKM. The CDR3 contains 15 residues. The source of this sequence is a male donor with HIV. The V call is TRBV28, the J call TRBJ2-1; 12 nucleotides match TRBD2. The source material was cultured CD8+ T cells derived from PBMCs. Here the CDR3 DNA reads TGTGCCAGCAGTAACCCTAGCGGGAGGGGGAATGAGCAGTTCTTC. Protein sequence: CASSNPSGRGNEQFF. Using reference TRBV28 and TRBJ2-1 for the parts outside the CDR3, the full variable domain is DVKVTQSSRYLVKRTGEKVFLECVQDMDHENMFWYRQDPGLGLRLIYFSYDVKMKEKGDIPEGYSVSREKKERFSLILESASTNQTSMYLCASSNPSGRGNEQFFGPGTRLTVL.